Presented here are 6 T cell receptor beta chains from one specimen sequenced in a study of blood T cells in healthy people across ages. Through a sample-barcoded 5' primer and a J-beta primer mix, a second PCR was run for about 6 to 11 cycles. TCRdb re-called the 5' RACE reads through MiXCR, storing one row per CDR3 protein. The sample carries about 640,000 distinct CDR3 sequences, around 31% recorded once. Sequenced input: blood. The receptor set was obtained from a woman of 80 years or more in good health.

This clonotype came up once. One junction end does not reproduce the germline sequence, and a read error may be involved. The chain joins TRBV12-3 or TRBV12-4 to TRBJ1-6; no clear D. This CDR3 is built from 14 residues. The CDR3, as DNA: TGTGCCAGCAGTTTAGGTCCGGGGAATTCATCCCTCCACTTT. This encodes CASSLGPGNSSLHF.

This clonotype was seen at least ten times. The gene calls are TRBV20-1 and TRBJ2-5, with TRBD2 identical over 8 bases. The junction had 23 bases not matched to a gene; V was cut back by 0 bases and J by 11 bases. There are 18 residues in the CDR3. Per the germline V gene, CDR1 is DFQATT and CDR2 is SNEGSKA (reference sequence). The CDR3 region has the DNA TGCAGTGCTAGAGATCGGACAGCCGGGGGGGCAACCTCTGGTGTGCAGTACTTC. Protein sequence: CSARDRTAGGATSGVQYF.

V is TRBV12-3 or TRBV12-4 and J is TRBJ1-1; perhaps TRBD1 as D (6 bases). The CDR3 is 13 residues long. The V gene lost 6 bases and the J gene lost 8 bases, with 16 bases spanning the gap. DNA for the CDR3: TGTGCCAGCAGACTGGGGGGGAGGGGGGAAGCTTTCTTT. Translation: CASRLGGRGEAFF.

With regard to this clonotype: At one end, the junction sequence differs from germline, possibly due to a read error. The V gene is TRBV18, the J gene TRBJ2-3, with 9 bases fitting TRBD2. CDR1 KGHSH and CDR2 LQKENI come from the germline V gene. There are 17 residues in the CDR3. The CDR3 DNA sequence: TGTGCCAGCTCACCACCGATTGGCGGGGGGGCCCCAGATATGCAGTATTTT. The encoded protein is CASSPPIGGGAPDMQYF.

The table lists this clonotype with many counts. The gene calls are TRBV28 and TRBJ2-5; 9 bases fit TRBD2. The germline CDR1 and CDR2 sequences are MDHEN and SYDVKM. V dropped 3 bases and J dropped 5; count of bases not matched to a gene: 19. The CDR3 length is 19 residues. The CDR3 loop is CASSLRLRFWTSALETQYF. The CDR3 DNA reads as TGTGCCAGCAGTTTGCGGTTAAGATTTTGGACTAGCGCCTTGGAGACCCAGTACTTC.

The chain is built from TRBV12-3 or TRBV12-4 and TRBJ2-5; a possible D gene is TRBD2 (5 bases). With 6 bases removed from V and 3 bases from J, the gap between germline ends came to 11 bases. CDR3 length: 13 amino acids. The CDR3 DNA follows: TGTGCCAGCAGCCGAAGCGGAAAAGAGACCCAGTACTTC. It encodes CASSRSGKETQYF.